This T cell receptor beta chain comes out of a study of T cell responses to AZD1222 COVID-19 vaccine. Broader study findings: No day 14 peak samples; only post-peak repertoires were characterized. Breadth and depth of Spike-specific TCRs rose after two AZD1222 doses. White British ancestry dominated among donors, who included more females, and clonal diversity was possibly underestimated.

To note about this clone: Its antigen is still unknown.

Pooled together were second doses at about 4 or about 12 weeks. The CDR3 runs 15 residues. CDR1 is SGHDT and CDR2 is YYEEEE in the germline V gene. Trimming pared 3 bases from V and 5 bases from J, leaving 16 bases between. Method: immunoSEQ multiplex PCR; TCRdb's copy keeps in-frame clones and lacks some. The sample lists approximately 120,000 clones; 84% were seen once. The sequence was collected from an adult who received the AZD1222 COVID-19 vaccine. The sample was peripheral blood, taken 28 days after the second AZD1222 dose. The chain joins TRBV5-6 to TRBJ2-3, with D tentatively TRBD1 (6 bases). CDR3 protein: CASSSLDRDGDTQYF. The DNA of the CDR3 is TGTGCCAGCAGCTCGCTGGACAGAGATGGAGATACGCAGTATTTT.